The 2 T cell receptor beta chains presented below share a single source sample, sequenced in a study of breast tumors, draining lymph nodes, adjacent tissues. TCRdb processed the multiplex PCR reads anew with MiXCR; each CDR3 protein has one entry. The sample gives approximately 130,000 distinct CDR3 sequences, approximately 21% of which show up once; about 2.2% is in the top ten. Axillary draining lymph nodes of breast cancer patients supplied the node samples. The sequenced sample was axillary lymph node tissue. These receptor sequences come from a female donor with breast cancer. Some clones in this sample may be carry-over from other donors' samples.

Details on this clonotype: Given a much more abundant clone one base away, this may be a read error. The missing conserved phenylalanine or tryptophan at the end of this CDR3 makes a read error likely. CDR3 in amino acids: CASSTSGQVFASGNTIYL. The CDR3 DNA is TGTGCCAGTAGTACCTCGGGACAGGTCTTCGCCTCTGGAAACACCATATATCTT. The chain is built from TRBV19 and TRBJ1-3; 8 positions match TRBD1. The germline V gene encodes CDR1 LNHDA and CDR2 SQIVND (reference sequence). J gave up 0 bases and V 4 bases, and 11 bases lay outside the gene matches. The CDR3 totals 18 residues.

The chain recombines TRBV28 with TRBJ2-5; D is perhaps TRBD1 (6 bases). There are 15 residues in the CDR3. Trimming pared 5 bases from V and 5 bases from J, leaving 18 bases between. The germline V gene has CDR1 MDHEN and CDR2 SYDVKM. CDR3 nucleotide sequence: TGTGCCAGCAGTCCGTACTCTGGGGGCAGCGAGACCCAGTACTTC. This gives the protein CASSPYSGGSETQYF.